This TCR beta chain came from a study of blood T cell repertoires in COVID-19. Turning to the study itself: The study drew acute and convalescent COVID-19 samples from the United States, Italy and Spain.

TCRdb's copy holds only in-frame clones and misses some; the assay was immunoSEQ multiplex PCR. Of 85,000 to 95,000 clones listed, 60% to 80% are singletons. The CDR3 runs to 13 residues. The germline V and J ends were trimmed by 4 bases and 3 bases, with 8 bases remaining between them. The V gene's germline CDR1 is WSHSY and CDR2 SAAADI. The source is a woman at least 80 years old with acute or convalescent COVID-19. The chain has TRBV10-2 and TRBJ2-3, with TRBD2 as a possible D gene (6 bases). Specimen: peripheral blood. This chain's CDR3 is CASSGLVTDTQYF. The CDR3 DNA follows: TGCGCCAGCAGTGGACTAGTTACAGATACGCAGTATTTT.